Listed below are T cell receptor beta chains from one sample, sequenced in a study of early T cells in non-severe SARS-CoV-2 infection. TCRdb fed the 5' RACE reads into MiXCR, producing one record per CDR3 protein. The profile covers tens of thousands of distinct CDR3 sequences, with around 6.1% appearing a single time and 9.5% to 15% taken by the ten largest. The sample consisted of whole blood. Receptors originate from an adult who was a healthcare worker with PCR-confirmed SARS-CoV-2 infection or an uninfected control (not recorded which). CDR3s include the opening cysteine and the closing phenylalanine or tryptophan. A D gene is named only where the DNA matches it firmly. For some rows the clone size is stated as once, few or many, or as a class when expanded; others skip it.

V: TRBV5-1; size: NA; D: TRBD2; J: TRBJ2-1; DNA: TGCGCCAGCAGCTTCCAACTAGCGGGCCCCTACAATGAGCAGTTCTTC; CDR3: CASSFQLAGPYNEQFF
V: TRBV7-9; size: NA; D: TRBD2; J: TRBJ2-5; DNA: TGTGCCAGCAGCCCCGGGACTAGCATCGAGACCCAGTACTTC; CDR3: CASSPGTSIETQYF
V: TRBV7-2; size: many; D: NA; J: TRBJ1-3; DNA: TGTGCCAGCAGCTTAGGTTCGGGCGCAGGAAACACCATATATTTT; CDR3: CASSLGSGAGNTIYF
V: TRBV20-1; size: many; D: NA; J: TRBJ1-1; DNA: TGCAGTGCTAGAGTGTCAGGATACACTGAAGCTTTCTTT; CDR3: CSARVSGYTEAFF
V: TRBV29-1; size: many; D: TRBD1; J: TRBJ1-6; DNA: TGCAGCGTTACTTTTCTGACAGGGGATTCACCCCTCCACTTT; CDR3: CSVTFLTGDSPLHF
V: TRBV20-1; size: NA; D: TRBD1; J: TRBJ2-4; DNA: TGCAGTGGGGGGGAGAGTGGACAGGGGAGAGCCAAAAACATTCAGTACTTC; CDR3: CSGGESGQGRAKNIQYF
V: TRBV5-6; size: many; D: NA; J: TRBJ2-3; DNA: TGTGCCAGCAGCACCTCTAGCACAGATACGCAGTATTTT; CDR3: CASSTSSTDTQYF
V: TRBV13; size: many; D: TRBD1; J: TRBJ1-1; DNA: TGTGCCAGCAGCTTAGGGGCCAGAGGACAGGGACGGAACACTGAAGCTTTCTTT; CDR3: CASSLGARGQGRNTEAFF
V: TRBV7-2; size: many; D: NA; J: TRBJ1-5; DNA: TGTGCCAGCAGCCCAGGAGGTAGCAATCAGCCCCAGCATTTT; CDR3: CASSPGGSNQPQHF
V: TRBV12-3/TRBV12-4; size: many; D: NA; J: TRBJ1-5; DNA: TGTGCCAGCAGTCGGACAGTTAGCAATCAGCCCCAGCATTTT; CDR3: CASSRTVSNQPQHF
V: TRBV5-4; size: few; D: TRBD1; J: TRBJ2-7; DNA: TGTGCCAGCAGCCGGACAGGTCCCCTTGGCGAGCAGTACTTC; CDR3: CASSRTGPLGEQYF
V: TRBV4-2; size: NA; D: NA; J: TRBJ1-1; DNA: TGTGCCAGCAGCCAAGATCTTATTACAGGGAGGGGAGTAACTGAAACTTTCTTT; CDR3: CASSQDLITGRGVTETFF
V: TRBV12-3/TRBV12-4; size: many; D: NA; J: TRBJ1-1; DNA: TGTGCCAGCAGCCCTACAGAGAACACTGAAGCTTTCTTT; CDR3: CASSPTENTEAFF
V: TRBV5-1; size: many; D: NA; J: TRBJ2-1; DNA: TGCGCCAGCAGCTGGAACGGGGACAATGAGCAGTTCTTC; CDR3: CASSWNGDNEQFF
V: TRBV5-5; size: many; D: NA; J: TRBJ2-2; DNA: TGTGCCAGCAGCTTGGGACAGTACACCGGGGAGCTGTTTTTT; CDR3: CASSLGQYTGELFF
V: TRBV20-1; size: many; D: NA; J: TRBJ2-5; DNA: TGCAGTGCCGTCGACAGGAGAAAAGAGACCCAGTACTTC; CDR3: CSAVDRRKETQYF
V: TRBV19; size: few; D: NA; J: TRBJ1-5; DNA: TGTGCCAGCCTCGCGGCAGGGATCAATCAGCCCCAGCATTTT; CDR3: CASLAAGINQPQHF
V: TRBV4-1; size: few; D: TRBD2; J: TRBJ2-1; DNA: TGCGCCAGCAGCCATAGCGGGGGTTACAATGAGCAGTTCTTC; CDR3: CASSHSGGYNEQFF
V: TRBV12-3/TRBV12-4; size: many; D: NA; J: TRBJ1-1; DNA: TGTGCCACCCGAGGGGTATCGAGAACTGAAGCTTTCTTT; CDR3: CATRGVSRTEAFF
V: TRBV19; size: many; D: NA; J: TRBJ1-2; DNA: TGTGCCAGTAGTCGTCCAGCCAACTATGGCTACACCTTC; CDR3: CASSRPANYGYTF
V: TRBV20-1; size: NA; D: TRBD1; J: TRBJ1-1; DNA: TGCAGTGCTAGAACAGGGGGAGTCACTGAAGCTTTCTTT; CDR3: CSARTGGVTEAFF